This is a list of T cell receptor beta chains from one sample in a study of response to subunit inactivated influenza vaccine. In TCRdb, the RT-PCR reads were re-called with MiXCR into one record per CDR3 protein. The table shows around 530,000 distinct CDR3 sequences, with 12% occurring only once. The sequencing here drew on PBMCs from blood, taken on the day of vaccination. All receptors derive from a man aged 45-65 years who received an inactivated influenza vaccine. Both conserved end residues are part of each CDR3. The D gene is left open where the match is weak. Where a row states a size, it is once, few, many or the class of an expanded clone; other rows omit it.

D gene	clone size	V gene	J gene	CDR3 protein	CDR3 DNA
.	.	TRBV18	TRBJ1-1	CASSPPSGVENTEAFF	TGTGCCAGCTCACCACCGTCAGGGGTGGAGAACACTGAAGCTTTCTTT
.	.	TRBV5-1	TRBJ2-2	CASSPRTDPGTGELLF	TGCGCCAGCAGCCCGAGGACGGATCCGGGCACCGGGGAGCTGCTTTTT
.	.	TRBV6-5	TRBJ2-3	CASSYGVGGTDTQYF	TGTGCCAGCAGTTACGGGGTCGGGGGCACAGATACGCAGTATTTT
TRBD1	.	TRBV5-1	TRBJ1-1	CASSSGQGRDTESFF	TGCGCCAGCAGCTCCGGACAGGGGAGGGACACTGAATCTTTCTTT
TRBD2	.	TRBV10-3	TRBJ2-7	CAISDGLAGGGVHEQYF	TGTGCCATCAGTGACGGACTAGCGGGGGGCGGGGTCCACGAGCAGTACTTC
.	few	TRBV24-1	TRBJ2-3	CATSAGGDGQNTQYF	TGTGCCACCAGTGCCGGAGGAGATGGTCAGAATACGCAGTATTTT
TRBD1	few	TRBV6-5	TRBJ2-7	CASSYSQTGGSYEQYF	TGTGCCAGCAGTTACTCTCAGACAGGGGGCTCCTACGAGCAGTACTTC
TRBD2	.	TRBV6-2/TRBV6-3	TRBJ2-7	CASRQRLAELYEQYF	TGTGCCAGCAGACAAAGACTAGCGGAGCTCTACGAGCAGTACTTC
.	few	TRBV28	TRBJ2-5	CASKSGPSVETQYF	TGTGCCAGCAAGTCTGGGCCGTCTGTGGAGACCCAGTACTTC
TRBD2	few	TRBV4-3	TRBJ2-5	CASSQTSGRQETQYF	TGCGCCAGCAGCCAAACTAGCGGGCGGCAAGAGACCCAGTACTTC
.	many	TRBV12-3/TRBV12-4	TRBJ1-5	CASSLPGQPQHF	TGTGCCAGCAGTTTACCCGGTCAGCCCCAGCATTTT
TRBD1	many	TRBV6-2/TRBV6-3	TRBJ1-4	CASSYRTGPNEKLFF	TGTGCCAGCAGTTACCGGACAGGACCTAATGAAAAACTGTTTTTT
TRBD2	few	TRBV3-1	TRBJ2-1	CASSQTGLAGYEQFF	TGTGCCAGCAGCCAAACGGGACTAGCGGGGTATGAGCAGTTCTTC
.	few	TRBV28	TRBJ2-2	CASSPPLPTIGISSGELFF	TGTGCCAGCAGTCCCCCTCTCCCGACTATCGGTATTTCGTCCGGGGAGCTGTTTTTT
TRBD2	.	TRBV12-3/TRBV12-4	TRBJ2-1	CASSFVPSGGEEQFF	TGTGCCAGCAGTTTTGTGCCTAGCGGGGGAGAAGAGCAGTTCTTC
.	.	TRBV7-2	TRBJ2-7	CASSLVQARSYEQYF	TGTGCCAGCAGCTTAGTGCAGGCCCGATCCTACGAGCAGTACTTC
.	few	TRBV4-2	TRBJ2-1	CASSPRENNEQFF	TGTGCCAGCAGCCCACGGGAGAACAATGAGCAGTTCTTC
.	many	TRBV4-3	TRBJ2-3	CASSQGLGPDTQYF	TGCGCCAGCAGCCAAGGTTTGGGTCCGGATACGCAGTATTTT
.	few	TRBV14	TRBJ2-1	CASSRGVEQFF	TGTGCCAGCAGTCGAGGAGTTGAGCAGTTCTTC
.	.	TRBV27	TRBJ2-5	CASRLTNSETQYF	TGTGCCAGCAGATTGACTAACTCAGAGACCCAGTACTTC
TRBD1	.	TRBV6-1	TRBJ2-1	CASYRDRGLTSYNEQFF	TGTGCCAGTTACCGGGACAGGGGCCTTACCTCCTACAATGAGCAGTTCTTC
TRBD1	.	TRBV5-1	TRBJ2-2	CASSRDRGSTGELFF	TGCGCCAGCAGCAGGGACAGGGGGAGCACCGGGGAGCTGTTTTTT
TRBD1	.	TRBV5-1	TRBJ1-5	CASSLAGGYQPQHF	TGCGCCAGCAGCTTGGCAGGGGGGTATCAGCCCCAGCATTTT
.	.	TRBV27	TRBJ2-3	CASSFIPPSKDTQYF	TGTGCCAGCAGTTTCATCCCCCCTAGTAAAGATACGCAGTATTTT
.	.	TRBV4-1	TRBJ1-2	CASSQESPRGADGYTF	TGCGCCAGCAGCCAAGAATCGCCCCGGGGCGCTGATGGCTACACCTTC
TRBD1	many	TRBV14	TRBJ2-1	CASTLSRDREGEQFF	TGTGCCAGCACCTTGAGTCGGGACAGGGAAGGCGAGCAGTTCTTC
.	.	TRBV29-1	TRBJ1-5	CSAAWGPGQPQHF	TGCAGCGCCGCATGGGGACCGGGCCAGCCCCAGCATTTT
TRBD1	many	TRBV5-1	TRBJ2-1	CASSTGQGVYNEQFF	TGCGCCAGCAGCACCGGACAGGGCGTTTACAATGAGCAGTTCTTC
.	.	TRBV10-1	TRBJ2-2	CASSGQYTGELFF	TGCGCCAGCAGTGGGCAGTACACCGGGGAGCTGTTTTTT
.	few	TRBV4-3	TRBJ2-3	CASSHARDTQYF	TGCGCCAGCAGCCACGCAAGGGATACGCAGTATTTT
.	.	TRBV29-1	TRBJ2-7	CSVNTGPYEQYF	TGCAGCGTAAACACGGGTCCCTACGAGCAGTACTTC
TRBD1	.	TRBV5-1	TRBJ1-1	CASSLFQGAPNTEAFF	TGCGCCAGCAGCTTGTTTCAGGGGGCCCCGAACACTGAAGCTTTCTTT
.	.	TRBV4-2	TRBJ2-7	CASSQGPGSTTEQYF	TGTGCCAGCAGCCAAGGGCCAGGGTCCACAACCGAGCAGTACTTC
TRBD2	many	TRBV12-3/TRBV12-4	TRBJ2-1	CASSWLAGGFIEQFF	TGTGCCAGCAGTTGGCTAGCGGGGGGGTTCATTGAGCAGTTCTTC
TRBD1	.	TRBV27	TRBJ2-7	CASRFDRGAAYEQYF	TGTGCCAGCAGGTTCGACAGGGGGGCCGCCTACGAGCAGTACTTC
TRBD1	few	TRBV28	TRBJ2-5	CASRSPGTGEETQYF	TGTGCCAGCAGAAGTCCCGGGACAGGGGAAGAGACCCAGTACTTC
.	.	TRBV7-8	TRBJ1-2	CASSLVPGSVYGYTF	TGTGCCAGCAGCTTAGTTCCGGGTTCCGTCTATGGCTACACCTTC
TRBD1	.	TRBV5-1	TRBJ1-2	CASSLWTGDYGYTF	TGCGCCAGCAGCTTGTGGACAGGGGACTATGGCTACACCTTC
TRBD2	many	TRBV2	TRBJ2-2	CASRSGGNTGELFF	TGTGCCAGCAGGTCGGGGGGGAACACCGGGGAGCTGTTTTTT
.	.	TRBV29-1	TRBJ2-5	CSAGQFQETQYF	TGCAGCGCCGGACAGTTTCAAGAGACCCAGTACTTC
.	.	TRBV9	TRBJ2-6	CASSVVGSGEAGANVLTF	TGTGCCAGCAGCGTAGTCGGTTCGGGGGAAGCTGGGGCCAACGTCCTGACTTTC
.	few	TRBV21-1	TRBJ1-1	CASSRLEPTEAFF	TGTGCCAGCAGCAGACTAGAGCCCACTGAAGCTTTCTTT
TRBD2	.	TRBV12-3/TRBV12-4	TRBJ2-1	CASRGLAGDSYNEQFF	TGTGCCAGCAGAGGACTAGCGGGGGACTCCTACAATGAGCAGTTCTTC
TRBD1	few	TRBV7-9	TRBJ2-2	CASSPRDRGNTGELFF	TGTGCCAGCAGCCCCCGGGACAGGGGGAATACCGGGGAGCTGTTTTTT
.	.	TRBV3-1	TRBJ2-2	CASSQQRSTGELFF	TGTGCCAGCAGCCAACAAAGAAGCACCGGGGAGCTGTTTTTT
.	many	TRBV29-1	TRBJ2-2	CSVLDRGRFSGELFF	TGCAGCGTCCTGGACCGGGGGAGATTTAGCGGGGAGCTGTTTTTT